This T cell receptor (beta chain) comes out of a study of T cells in Graves' hyperthyroidism and ophthalmopathy. Study-wide background: Any treatment followed the collection of peripheral blood at initial diagnosis.

The investigators amplified TCR beta CDR3 regions from RNA transcripts. TCR CDR3 regions were first amplified by RT-PCR with HTBI primers. MiXCR, run by TCRdb on the multiplex PCR reads, gives a single entry per CDR3 protein. Seen here are fewer than 650,000 distinct CDR3 sequences, 11% to 15% observed once, and the top ten hold 7.1%. CDR3 size: 15 residues. V was shortened by 1 base and J by 1 base, with 9 bases between the two germline ends. CDR1 SGHVS and CDR2 FNYEAQ come from the germline V gene. Disease lasting under 3 months, a NOSPECS grade of at least 4, and a Clinical Activity Score of at least 3 were features of the ophthalmopathy patients.

This chain joins TRBV7-6 and TRBJ2-3; D uncertain. Sample: blood. This sequence was found in a woman between 18 and 29 years old with Graves' ophthalmopathy. CDR3 in amino acids: CASSLGGIRTDTQYF. The CDR3 DNA follows: TGTGCCAGCAGCTTAGGGGGTATTCGCACAGATACGCAGTATTTT.